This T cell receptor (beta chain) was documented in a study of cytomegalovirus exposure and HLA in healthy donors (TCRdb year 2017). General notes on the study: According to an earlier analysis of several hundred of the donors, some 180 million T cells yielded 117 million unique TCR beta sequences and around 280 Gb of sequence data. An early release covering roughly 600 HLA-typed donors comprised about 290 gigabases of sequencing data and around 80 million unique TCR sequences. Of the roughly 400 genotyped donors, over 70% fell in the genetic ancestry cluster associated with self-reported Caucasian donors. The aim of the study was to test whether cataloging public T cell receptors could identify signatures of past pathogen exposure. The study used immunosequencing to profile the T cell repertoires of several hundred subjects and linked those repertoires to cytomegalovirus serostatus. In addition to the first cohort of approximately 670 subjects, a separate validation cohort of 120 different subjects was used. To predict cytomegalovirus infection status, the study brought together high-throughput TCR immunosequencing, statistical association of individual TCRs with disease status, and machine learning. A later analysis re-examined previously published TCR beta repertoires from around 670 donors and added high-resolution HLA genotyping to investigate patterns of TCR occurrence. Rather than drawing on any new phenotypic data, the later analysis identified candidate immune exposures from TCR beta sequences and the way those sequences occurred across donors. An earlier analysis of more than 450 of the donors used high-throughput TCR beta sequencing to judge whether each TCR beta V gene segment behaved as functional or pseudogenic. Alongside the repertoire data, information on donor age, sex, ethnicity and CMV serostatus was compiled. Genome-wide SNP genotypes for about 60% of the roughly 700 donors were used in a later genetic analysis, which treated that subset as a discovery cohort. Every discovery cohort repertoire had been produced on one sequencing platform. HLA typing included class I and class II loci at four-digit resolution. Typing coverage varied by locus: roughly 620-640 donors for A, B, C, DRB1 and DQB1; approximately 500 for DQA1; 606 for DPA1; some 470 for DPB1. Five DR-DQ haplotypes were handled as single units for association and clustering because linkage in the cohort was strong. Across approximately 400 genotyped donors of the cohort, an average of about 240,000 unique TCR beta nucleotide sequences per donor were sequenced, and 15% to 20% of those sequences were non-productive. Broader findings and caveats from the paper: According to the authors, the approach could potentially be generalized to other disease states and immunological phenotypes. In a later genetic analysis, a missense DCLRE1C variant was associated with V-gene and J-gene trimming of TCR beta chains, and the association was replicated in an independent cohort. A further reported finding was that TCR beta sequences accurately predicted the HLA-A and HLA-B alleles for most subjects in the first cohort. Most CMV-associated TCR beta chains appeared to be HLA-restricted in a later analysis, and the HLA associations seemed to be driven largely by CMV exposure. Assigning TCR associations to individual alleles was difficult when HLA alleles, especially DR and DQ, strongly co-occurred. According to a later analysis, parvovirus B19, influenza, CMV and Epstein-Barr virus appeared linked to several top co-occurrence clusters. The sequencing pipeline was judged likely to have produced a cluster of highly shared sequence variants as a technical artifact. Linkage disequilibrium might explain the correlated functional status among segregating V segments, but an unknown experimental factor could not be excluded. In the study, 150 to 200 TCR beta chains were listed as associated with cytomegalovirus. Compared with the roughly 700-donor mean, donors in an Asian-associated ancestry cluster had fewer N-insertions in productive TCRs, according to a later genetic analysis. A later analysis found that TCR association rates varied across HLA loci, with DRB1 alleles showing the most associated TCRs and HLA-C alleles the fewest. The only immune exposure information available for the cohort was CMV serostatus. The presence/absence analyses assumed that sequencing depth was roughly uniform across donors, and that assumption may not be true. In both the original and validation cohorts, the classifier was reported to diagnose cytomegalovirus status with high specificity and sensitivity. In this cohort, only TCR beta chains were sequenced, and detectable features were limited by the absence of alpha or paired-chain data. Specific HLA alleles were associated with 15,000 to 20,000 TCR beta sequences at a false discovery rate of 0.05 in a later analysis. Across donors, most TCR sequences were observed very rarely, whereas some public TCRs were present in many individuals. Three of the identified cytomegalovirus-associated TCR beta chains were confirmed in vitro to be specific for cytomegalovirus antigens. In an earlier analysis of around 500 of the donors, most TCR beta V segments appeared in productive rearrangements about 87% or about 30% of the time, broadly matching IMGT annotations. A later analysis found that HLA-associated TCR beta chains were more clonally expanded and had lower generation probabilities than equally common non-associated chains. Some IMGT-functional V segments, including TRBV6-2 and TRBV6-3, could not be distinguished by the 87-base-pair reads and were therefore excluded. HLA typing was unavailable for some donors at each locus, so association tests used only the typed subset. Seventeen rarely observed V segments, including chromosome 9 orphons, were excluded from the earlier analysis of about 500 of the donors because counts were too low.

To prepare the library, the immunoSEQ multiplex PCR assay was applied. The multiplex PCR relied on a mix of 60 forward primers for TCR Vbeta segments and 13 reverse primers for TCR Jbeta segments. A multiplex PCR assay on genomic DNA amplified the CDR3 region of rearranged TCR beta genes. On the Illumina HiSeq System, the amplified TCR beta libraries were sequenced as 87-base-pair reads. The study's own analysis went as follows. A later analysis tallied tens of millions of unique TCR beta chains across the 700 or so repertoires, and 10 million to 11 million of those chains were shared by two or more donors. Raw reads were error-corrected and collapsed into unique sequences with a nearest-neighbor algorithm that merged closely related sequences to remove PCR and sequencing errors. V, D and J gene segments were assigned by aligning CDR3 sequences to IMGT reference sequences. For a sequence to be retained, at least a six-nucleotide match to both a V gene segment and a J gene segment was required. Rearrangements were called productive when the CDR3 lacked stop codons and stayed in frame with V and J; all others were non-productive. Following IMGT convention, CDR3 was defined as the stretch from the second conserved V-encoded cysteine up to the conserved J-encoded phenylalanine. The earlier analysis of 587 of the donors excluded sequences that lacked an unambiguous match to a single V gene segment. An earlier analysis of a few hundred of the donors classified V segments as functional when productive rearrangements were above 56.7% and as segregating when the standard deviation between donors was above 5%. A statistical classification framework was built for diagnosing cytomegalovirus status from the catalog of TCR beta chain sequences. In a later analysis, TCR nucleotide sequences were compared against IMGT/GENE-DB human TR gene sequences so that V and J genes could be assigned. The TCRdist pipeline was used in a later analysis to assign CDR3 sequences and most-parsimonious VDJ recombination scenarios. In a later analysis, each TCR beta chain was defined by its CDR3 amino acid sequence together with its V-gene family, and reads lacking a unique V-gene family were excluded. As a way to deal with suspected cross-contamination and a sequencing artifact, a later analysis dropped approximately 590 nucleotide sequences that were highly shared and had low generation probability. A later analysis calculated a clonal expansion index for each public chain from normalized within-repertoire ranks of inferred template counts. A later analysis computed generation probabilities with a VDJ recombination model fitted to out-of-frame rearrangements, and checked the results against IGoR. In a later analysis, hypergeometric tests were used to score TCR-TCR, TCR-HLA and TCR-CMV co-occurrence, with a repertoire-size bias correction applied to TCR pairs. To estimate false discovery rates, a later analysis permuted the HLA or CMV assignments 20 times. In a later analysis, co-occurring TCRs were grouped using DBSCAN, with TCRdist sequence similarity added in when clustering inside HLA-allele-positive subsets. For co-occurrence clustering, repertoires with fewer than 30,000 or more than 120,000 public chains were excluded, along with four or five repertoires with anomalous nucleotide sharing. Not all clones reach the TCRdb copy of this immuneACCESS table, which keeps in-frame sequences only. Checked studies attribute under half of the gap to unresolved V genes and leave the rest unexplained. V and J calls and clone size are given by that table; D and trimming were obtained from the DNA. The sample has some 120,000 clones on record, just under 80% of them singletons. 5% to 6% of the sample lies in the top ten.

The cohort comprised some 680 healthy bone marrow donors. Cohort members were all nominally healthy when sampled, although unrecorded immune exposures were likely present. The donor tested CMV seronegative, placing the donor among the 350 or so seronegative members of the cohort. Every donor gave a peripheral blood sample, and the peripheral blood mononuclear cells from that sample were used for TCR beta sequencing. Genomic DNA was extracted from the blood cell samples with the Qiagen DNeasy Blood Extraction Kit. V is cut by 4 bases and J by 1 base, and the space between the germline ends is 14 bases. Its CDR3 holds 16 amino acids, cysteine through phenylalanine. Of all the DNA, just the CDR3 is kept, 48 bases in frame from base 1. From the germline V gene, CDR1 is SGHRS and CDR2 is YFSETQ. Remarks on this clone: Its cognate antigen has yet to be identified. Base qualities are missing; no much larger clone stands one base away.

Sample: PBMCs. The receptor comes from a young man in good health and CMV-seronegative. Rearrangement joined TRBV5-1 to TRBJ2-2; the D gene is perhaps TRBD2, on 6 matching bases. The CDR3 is CASSPVARGNTGELFF. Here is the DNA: TGCGCCAGCAGCCCAGTGGCGCGGGGGAACACCGGGGAGCTGTTTTTT.